This is a list of T cell receptor beta chains from one sample in a study of blood T cell repertoires in COVID-19. Libraries were prepared by immunoSEQ multiplex PCR; TCRdb keeps only in-frame clonotypes and omits some of them. This table holds fewer than 250,000 clones, roughly four fifths found once. The sequenced sample consisted of peripheral blood. The receptors here all came from a woman in her forties or fifties with acute or convalescent COVID-19. Both conserved end residues are part of each CDR3. Fields, in order: V gene, D gene, J gene, clone size, CDR3 protein, CDR3 DNA. A D gene is named only where the DNA matches it firmly. A clone size is listed for some rows: how often the clone was seen (once, few, many), or a class if it is expanded.

>TRBV12-3/TRBV12-4|.|TRBJ1-5|.
CASSWGADQPQHF
TGTGCCAGCAGTTGGGGCGCGGATCAGCCCCAGCATTTT
>TRBV5-1|.|TRBJ2-7|.
CASSSRSSYEQYF
TGCGCCAGCAGCTCCAGATCCTCCTACGAGCAGTACTTC
>TRBV18|TRBD2|TRBJ2-7|.
CASSTSGSYEQYF
TGTGCCAGCTCGACTAGCGGCTCCTACGAGCAGTACTTC
>TRBV11-3|TRBD1|TRBJ2-7|.
CASSLTGAPYEQYF
TGTGCCAGCAGCTTAACAGGGGCCCCCTACGAGCAGTACTTC
>TRBV15|.|TRBJ1-4|.
CATSRLGSGNEKLFF
TGTGCCACCAGCAGATTGGGCAGCGGTAATGAAAAACTGTTTTTT
>TRBV7-2|.|TRBJ1-1|.
CASSKDRVNTEAFF
TGTGCCAGCAGCAAGGACAGAGTGAACACTGAAGCTTTCTTT
>TRBV2|TRBD1|TRBJ1-4|.
CASNLGQVTNEKLFF
TGTGCCAGCAACCTCGGACAGGTGACTAATGAAAAACTGTTTTTT
>TRBV6-2/TRBV6-3|TRBD1|TRBJ1-2|.
CASSPRQGENYGYTF
TGTGCCAGCAGCCCGAGACAGGGGGAGAACTATGGCTACACCTTC
>TRBV9|TRBD1|TRBJ2-3|.
CASSVEGQGLSTDTQYF
TGTGCCAGCAGCGTAGAGGGACAGGGCCTAAGCACAGATACGCAGTATTTT
>TRBV6-5|TRBD2|TRBJ2-5|.
CASIERGARKTQYF
TGTGCCAGCATAGAGCGGGGGGCCCGGAAGACCCAGTACTTC
>TRBV5-4|.|TRBJ1-1|few
CASSPRAEGTEAFF
TGTGCCAGCAGCCCCAGGGCGGAAGGCACTGAAGCTTTCTTT
>TRBV28|.|TRBJ2-2|once
CASSLLGRSGIGELFF
TGTGCCAGCAGTTTGTTAGGACGGTCAGGGATCGGGGAGCTGTTTTTT
>TRBV7-2|TRBD1|TRBJ2-7|.
CASSFGQGTGEQYF
TGTGCCAGCAGCTTTGGACAGGGAACGGGAGAGCAGTACTTC
>TRBV27|TRBD2|TRBJ2-7|.
CASSLRRGGSSEQYF
TGTGCCAGTAGCCTTCGTCGGGGGGGGAGCAGCGAGCAGTACTTC
>TRBV5-1|TRBD1|TRBJ2-7|.
CASSLGRTGGLHEQYF
TGCGCCAGCAGCTTGGGTCGGACAGGGGGGTTGCACGAGCAGTACTTC
>TRBV6-2/TRBV6-3|.|TRBJ1-2|few
CASSREYRAYYGYTF
TGTGCCAGCAGTCGCGAGTACAGGGCCTACTATGGCTACACCTTC
>TRBV4-2|TRBD2|TRBJ2-3|.
CASSQRLAGAQEQYF
TGTGCCAGCAGCCAACGGCTAGCGGGGGCCCAGGAGCAGTATTTT
>TRBV2|.|TRBJ2-5|.
CASRRQYQETQYF
TGTGCCAGCAGGAGACAGTACCAAGAGACCCAGTACTTC
>TRBV7-8|.|TRBJ2-7|few
CASSPTEGAGEQYF
TGTGCCAGCAGCCCGACCGAGGGGGCGGGGGAGCAGTACTTC
>TRBV30|.|TRBJ1-2|.
CALGAGWHGYTF
TGTGCCCTGGGTGCGGGGTGGCATGGCTACACCTTC
>TRBV5-1|TRBD1|TRBJ2-7|.
CASSLAKDRSSYEQYF
TGCGCCAGCAGCTTGGCGAAGGACAGGAGCTCCTACGAGCAGTACTTC
>TRBV4-1|TRBD1|TRBJ1-6|.
CASRQTGPYSPLHF
TGCGCCAGCAGGCAGACAGGGCCTTATTCACCCCTCCACTTT
>TRBV7-2|.|TRBJ2-2|.
CASSLGHTNTGELFF
TGTGCCAGCAGCTTAGGACATACGAACACCGGGGAGCTGTTTTTT
>TRBV27|.|TRBJ2-5|few
CASSLSHGGTQYF
TGTGCCAGCAGTTTATCCCACGGAGGGACCCAGTACTTC
>TRBV1|.|TRBJ2-7|once
CTSSPPRGTSGTYEQYF
TGCACCAGCAGCCCTCCGCGGGGGACTAGCGGGACCTACGAGCAGTACTTC
>TRBV5-1|TRBD2|TRBJ2-3|once
CASSLGGGRTDTQYF
TGCGCCAGCAGCTTGGGCGGGGGTCGCACAGATACGCAGTATTTT
>TRBV30|.|TRBJ1-2|many
CACMDSPNYGYTF
TGTGCCTGCATGGACAGCCCAAACTATGGCTACACCTTC
>TRBV19|.|TRBJ1-1|few
CASSIGHLVGNTEAFF
TGTGCCAGTAGTATAGGACACCTCGTCGGTAACACTGAAGCTTTCTTT
>TRBV19|TRBD1|TRBJ2-5|few
CASSTTGVETQYF
TGTGCCAGTAGTACGACAGGGGTTGAGACCCAGTACTTC
>TRBV15|.|TRBJ2-1|.
CATSTGSPEQFF
TGTGCCACCAGCACTGGGAGCCCTGAGCAGTTCTTC
>TRBV27|TRBD2|TRBJ2-2|.
CASSLSTLAGVANTGELFF
TGTGCCAGCAGTTTATCGACACTAGCGGGAGTCGCGAACACCGGGGAGCTGTTTTTT
>TRBV6-4|TRBD2|TRBJ2-1|few
CASRALAGGYNEQFF
TGTGCCAGCAGGGCACTAGCGGGAGGTTACAATGAGCAGTTCTTC
>TRBV19|.|TRBJ1-2|.
CASSISRGTNGYTF
TGTGCCAGTAGTATCTCGCGGGGGACCAATGGCTACACCTTC
>TRBV7-2|TRBD2|TRBJ2-5|.
CASSLGPSGRWETQYF
TGTGCCAGCAGCTTAGGGCCTAGCGGGAGATGGGAGACCCAGTACTTC
>TRBV28|.|TRBJ2-1|once
CASSLQAFDEQFF
TGTGCCAGCAGCCTACAGGCTTTCGATGAGCAGTTCTTC